A single sample is the source of the 14 T cell receptor beta chains below, sequenced in a study of blood T cells in healthy people across ages. A second PCR, run for about 7 to 11 cycles, used a sample-barcoded 5' primer plus a J-beta primer mix. MiXCR, applied by TCRdb to the 5' RACE reads, yields one record per CDR3 protein. The profile covers hundreds of thousands of distinct CDR3 sequences, with roughly 24% appearing a single time and 2.5% to 3.5% taken by the ten largest. These data are also associated with another study on T cells of mothers and their children.

Sample: blood. Receptors were obtained from a boy aged 5-17 years in good health.

The chain is built from TRBV29-1 and TRBJ1-2, with 8 nucleotides matching TRBD1. V gave up 4 bases and J gave up 1 base; unmatched junction bases: 2. Germline loops: CDR1 SQVTM, CDR2 ANQGSEA. The CDR3 length is 13 residues. The chain's CDR3 is CSVGQGSNYGYTF. CDR3 bases: TGCAGCGTTGGACAGGGGAGTAACTATGGCTACACCTTC.

This clonotype was observed a handful of times. The chain employs TRBV10-3 and TRBJ2-5; TRBD1 agrees at 8 bases. V lost 0 bases and J lost 0; bases outside the gene matches: 3. The CDR3 contains 16 residues. Germline V gene sequence: CDR1 ENHRY, CDR2 SYGVKD. The CDR3 here is CAISESRQGYQETQYF. The CDR3 bases are TGTGCCATCAGTGAGTCACGACAGGGGTACCAAGAGACCCAGTACTTC.

The J gene is TRBJ2-5, the V gene TRBV12-5; a weak D match, TRBD2 (5 bases). From germline, CDR1 is LGHNT and CDR2 FRNRAP. Deletions cut 3 bases from V and 2 bases from J, with 7 bases between. The CDR3 contains 13 residues. In DNA, the CDR3 is TGTGCTAGTGGTTTCGAGCGGCAAGAGACCCAGTACTTC. Translated: CASGFERQETQYF.

This clonotype occurred a few times. The chain joins TRBV7-8 to TRBJ2-5; weak D call: TRBD2 (5 bases). Trimming pared 2 bases from V and 2 bases from J, leaving 12 bases between. The V gene's germline CDR1 is SGHVS and CDR2 FQNEAQ. This CDR3 is 15 amino acids long. CDR3 sequence reads: CASSLRAGLQETQYF. The CDR3 DNA sequence: TGTGCCAGCAGCTTAAGGGCAGGACTTCAAGAGACCCAGTACTTC.

The chain links TRBV7-3 to TRBJ1-4, with 7 nucleotides matching TRBD1. V gave up 5 bases and J gave up 7 bases; unmatched junction bases: 10. The CDR3 loop spans 15 amino acids. Germline V CDR1 and CDR2: SGHTA, FQGTGA. The DNA for the CDR3 is TGTGCCAGCAGCCCCTCAGGGGGAAGGAGTGAAAAACTGTTTTTT. Translating it yields CASSPSGGRSEKLFF.

The chain carries TRBV10-3 and TRBJ2-1; 9 bases map to TRBD1. Losses at the gene ends were 6 bases for V and 3 bases for J; bases not matched to a gene: 3. The CDR3 is 14 residues long. Germline loops: CDR1 ENHRY, CDR2 SYGVKD. The CDR3 nucleotides are TGTGCCATCAGCGGGACAGGGAACTACAATGAGCAGTTCTTC. It translates to CAISGTGNYNEQFF.

This clonotype was counted between two and nine times. V gene TRBV21-1 combines with J gene TRBJ2-5. TRBV21-1 corresponds to a pseudogene. The CDR3 loop spans 16 amino acids. This CDR3 reads CASSKKNEGNQETQYF. CDR3 coding DNA: TGTGCCAGCAGCAAAAAAAACGAGGGGAACCAAGAGACCCAGTACTTC.

In its sample, this clonotype was seen a few times. The chain uses TRBV28 and TRBJ1-2; D uncertain. The ends were cut back, 8 bases at V and 14 bases at J, with 18 bases in the middle. This CDR3 comprises 11 residues. The germline V gene encodes CDR1 MDHEN and CDR2 SYDVKM. The CDR3 DNA is TGTGCCAGCGCAACCACGGGGTTTAGGACCTTC. This codes for CASATTGFRTF.

The V and J genes are TRBV4-1 and TRBJ1-1; TRBD1 is a possible D gene (5 bases). The CDR3 runs 13 residues. Germline V gene data show CDR1 as MGHRA and CDR2 as YSYEKL. Trimming pared 3 bases from V and 8 bases from J, leaving 13 bases between. CDR3 amino acids: CASSQVQAEEAFF. The CDR3 nucleotides are TGCGCCAGCAGCCAGGTACAGGCAGAGGAAGCTTTCTTT.

In its sample, this clonotype was seen a few times. The chain has TRBV6-5 and TRBJ2-1; 7 bases line up with TRBD2. The J segment lost 10 bases and the V segment lost 2 bases, leaving 8 bases of the junction unmatched. There are 14 residues in the CDR3. Germline CDR1 MNHEY, CDR2 SVGAGI. The CDR3 loop reads CASSYKGGGFEQFF. DNA of the CDR3: TGTGCCAGCAGTTACAAGGGCGGGGGTTTCGAGCAGTTCTTC.

This clonotype has only a few counts. The J gene is TRBJ1-6, the V gene TRBV28; 8 bases fit TRBD1. In germline, CDR1 is MDHEN, CDR2 SYDVKM. This CDR3 is 14 amino acids long. V trimming: 3 bases; J trimming: 7 bases; junction bases outside the gene matches: 2. The CDR3 spells CASSFHRGNSPLHF. The DNA of the CDR3 is TGTGCCAGCAGTTTTCACAGGGGGAATTCACCCCTCCACTTT.

The J gene is TRBJ2-7, the V gene TRBV6-5; 8 positions agree with TRBD1. The CDR3 has 15 residues. J lost 3 bases, V lost 2 bases, and 6 bases had no gene match. Germline CDR1 reads MNHEY; CDR2 reads SVGAGI. This chain's CDR3 is CASSYPGQAVYEQYF. The CDR3 nucleotides read TGTGCCAGCAGTTACCCGGGACAGGCAGTCTACGAGCAGTACTTC.

This clonotype occurred a few times. The chain links TRBV12-3 or TRBV12-4 to TRBJ2-7; 10 nucleotides agree with TRBD1. With 7 bases clipped from V and 5 bases from J, the junction kept 8 bases outside the gene matches. CDR3 size: 14 residues. The CDR3 spells CASTETGGSDEQYF. CDR3 DNA sequence: TGTGCCAGCACCGAGACAGGGGGCAGCGACGAGCAGTACTTC.

V gene TRBV6-1 combines with J gene TRBJ1-1; TRBD1 might be the D (5 bases). This CDR3 has 13 residues. The V end was cut by 8 bases, the J end by 2 bases, with 12 bases between. Germline V lookup: CDR1 MNHNS, CDR2 SASEGT. CDR3 residues: CASERGRNTEAFF. The CDR3 DNA follows: TGTGCCAGCGAACGGGGCAGAAACACTGAAGCTTTCTTT.